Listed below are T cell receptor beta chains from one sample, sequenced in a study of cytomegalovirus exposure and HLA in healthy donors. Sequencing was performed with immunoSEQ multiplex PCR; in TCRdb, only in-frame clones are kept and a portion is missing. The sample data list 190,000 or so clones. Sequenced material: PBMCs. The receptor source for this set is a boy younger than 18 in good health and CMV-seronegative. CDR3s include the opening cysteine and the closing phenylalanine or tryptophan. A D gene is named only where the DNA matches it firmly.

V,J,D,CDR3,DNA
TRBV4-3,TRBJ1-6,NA,CASSQDLWGPLHF,TGCGCCAGCAGCCAAGACCTTTGGGGCCCCCTCCACTTT
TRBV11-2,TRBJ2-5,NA,CASSLEHAYQETQYF,TGTGCCAGCAGCTTAGAGCACGCGTACCAAGAGACCCAGTACTTC
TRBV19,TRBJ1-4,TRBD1,CASSNTGTGNNEKLFF,TGTGCCAGTAGCAACACGGGGACAGGGAACAATGAAAAACTGTTTTTT
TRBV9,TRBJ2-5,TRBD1,CASSGPQAGTGYQETQYF,TGTGCCAGCAGCGGACCTCAAGCCGGGACAGGGTACCAAGAGACCCAGTACTTC
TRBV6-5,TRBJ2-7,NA,CASSPPYGLREQYF,TGTGCCAGCAGCCCCCCGTACGGGTTAAGGGAGCAGTACTTC
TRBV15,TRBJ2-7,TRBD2,CATSQSGRAGYEQYF,TGTGCCACCAGTCAAAGCGGGAGGGCGGGATACGAGCAGTACTTC
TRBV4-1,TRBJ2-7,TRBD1,CASSQILGQAYEQYF,TGCGCCAGCAGCCAAATATTGGGACAGGCCTACGAGCAGTACTTC
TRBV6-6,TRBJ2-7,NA,CASSRRSYEQYF,TGTGCCAGCAGTAGGAGGTCCTACGAGCAGTACTTC
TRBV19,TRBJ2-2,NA,CASSLRVGELFF,TGTGCCAGTAGTCTACGGGTCGGGGAGCTGTTTTTT
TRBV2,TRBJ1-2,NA,CASSEALGGLYGYTF,TGTGCCAGCAGTGAAGCGCTTGGGGGCCTCTATGGCTACACCTTC
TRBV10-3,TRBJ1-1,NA,CATEAGANTEAFF,TGTGCCACCGAGGCGGGGGCGAACACTGAAGCTTTCTTT
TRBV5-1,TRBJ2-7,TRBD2,CASSPGTSTAYEQYF,TGCGCCAGCAGCCCGGGGACTAGCACCGCCTACGAGCAGTACTTC
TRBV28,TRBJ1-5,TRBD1,CASYEVNRGMGWSNQPQHF,TGTGCCAGCTACGAGGTTAACAGGGGGATGGGATGGAGCAATCAGCCCCAGCATTTT
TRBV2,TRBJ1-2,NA,CASSEAIPHRAGGYTF,TGTGCCAGCAGTGAAGCGATTCCGCACAGGGCCGGAGGCTACACCTTC
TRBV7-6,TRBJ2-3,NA,CASSLSTDTQYF,TGTGCCAGCAGCTTGTCTACAGATACGCAGTATTTT
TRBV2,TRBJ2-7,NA,CASSPRQVSSYEQYF,TGTGCCAGCAGTCCCCGACAGGTTTCCTCCTACGAGCAGTACTTC
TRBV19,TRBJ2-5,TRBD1,CASSPLDREETQYF,TGTGCCAGTAGTCCCCTGGACAGGGAAGAGACCCAGTACTTC
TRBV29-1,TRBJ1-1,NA,CSVARSQNTEAFF,TGCAGCGTTGCGAGGAGCCAAAACACTGAAGCTTTCTTT
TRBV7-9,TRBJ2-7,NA,CASSLAGEVEQYF,TGTGCCAGCAGCTTAGCCGGGGAGGTCGAGCAGTACTTC
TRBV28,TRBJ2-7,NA,CASSTLAREQYF,TGTGCCAGCAGTACTCTAGCTCGGGAGCAGTACTTC
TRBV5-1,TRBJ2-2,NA,CASSPEPGESTGELFF,TGCGCCAGCAGCCCCGAGCCGGGAGAAAGTACCGGGGAGCTGTTTTTT
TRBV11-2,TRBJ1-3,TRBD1,CASSSLRTGATNSGNTIYF,TGTGCCAGCAGCTCTCTTCGGACAGGAGCAACGAACTCTGGAAACACCATATATTTT
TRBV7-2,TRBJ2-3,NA,CASSPGAGNTDTQYF,TGTGCCAGCAGCCCAGGGGCAGGAAACACAGATACGCAGTATTTT
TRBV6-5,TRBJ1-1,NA,CASGASEAFF,TGTGCCAGCGGGGCCAGTGAAGCTTTCTTT
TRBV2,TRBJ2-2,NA,CASSGTVNTGELFF,TGTGCCAGCAGTGGGACAGTAAATACCGGGGAGCTGTTTTTT
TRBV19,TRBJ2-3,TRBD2,CASRHSGREDTQYF,TGTGCCAGTAGGCATAGCGGGCGGGAGGATACGCAGTATTTT
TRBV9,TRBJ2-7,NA,CASSANSGISYEQYF,TGTGCCAGCAGCGCCAACTCAGGCATCTCCTACGAGCAGTACTTC
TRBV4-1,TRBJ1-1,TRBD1,CASSHRTGDTEAFF,TGCGCCAGCAGCCATCGGACAGGGGACACTGAAGCTTTCTTT
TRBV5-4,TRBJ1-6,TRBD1,CASGRAGTGGFSSPLHF,TGTGCCAGCGGACGGGCCGGGACAGGGGGCTTCTCTTCACCCCTCCACTTT
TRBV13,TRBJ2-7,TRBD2,CASSVRTSGEVDEQYF,TGTGCCAGCAGCGTTCGGACTAGCGGGGAGGTGGACGAGCAGTACTTC
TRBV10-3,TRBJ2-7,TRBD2,CAISALGGGSYEQYF,TGTGCCATCAGTGCCCTTGGGGGGGGATCCTACGAGCAGTACTTC
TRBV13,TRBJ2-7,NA,CASSPAGNYEQYF,TGTGCCAGCAGCCCTGCCGGGAACTACGAGCAGTACTTC
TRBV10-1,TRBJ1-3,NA,CASSVDSSGNTIYF,TGCGCCAGCAGCGTGGACAGCTCTGGAAACACCATATATTTT
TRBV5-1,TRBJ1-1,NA,CASSTKTGSDTEAFF,TGCGCCAGCAGCACGAAAACAGGGTCTGACACTGAAGCTTTCTTT
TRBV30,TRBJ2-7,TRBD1,CAWSVQGSYYEQYF,TGTGCCTGGAGTGTACAGGGGTCCTACTACGAGCAGTACTTC
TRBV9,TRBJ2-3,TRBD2,CASSGDRAGGRTDTQYF,TGTGCCAGCAGCGGGGATAGAGCGGGGGGCCGCACAGATACGCAGTATTTT
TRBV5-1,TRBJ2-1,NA,CASSLVDSPVSKFF,TGCGCCAGCAGCTTGGTGGACAGTCCAGTGTCCAAATTCTTC
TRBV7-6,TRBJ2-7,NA,CASSPNTGIEQYF,TGTGCCAGCAGCCCAAACACAGGGATCGAGCAGTACTTC
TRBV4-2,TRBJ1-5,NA,CASSPLLSTDNSNQPQHF,TGTGCCAGCAGCCCCCTCCTCTCGACAGATAATAGCAATCAGCCCCAGCATTTT
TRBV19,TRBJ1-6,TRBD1,CASRQGRSYNSPLHF,TGTGCCAGTAGACAGGGGCGCTCCTATAATTCACCCCTCCACTTT
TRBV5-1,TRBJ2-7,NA,CASPQQGSGEQYF,TGTGCCAGCCCGCAACAGGGATCGGGCGAGCAGTACTTC
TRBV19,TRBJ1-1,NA,CASSATGSTEAFF,TGTGCCAGTAGTGCTACAGGGAGCACTGAAGCTTTCTTT
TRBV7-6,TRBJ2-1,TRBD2,CASSTLTSGAYNEQFF,TGTGCCAGCAGCACCCTAACTAGCGGGGCCTACAATGAGCAGTTCTTC
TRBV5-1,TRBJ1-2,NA,CASSLDREVGYTF,TGCGCCAGCAGCTTGGACAGGGAAGTCGGCTACACCTTC
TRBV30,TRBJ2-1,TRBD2,CAWIIAGTSYNEQFF,TGTGCCTGGATTATAGCGGGGACGTCCTACAATGAGCAGTTCTTC
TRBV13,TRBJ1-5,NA,CASSLSGPGNQPQHF,TGTGCCAGCAGCTTATCAGGTCCTGGCAATCAGCCCCAGCATTTT
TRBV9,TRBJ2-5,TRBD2,CASSVGLAGGGETQYF,TGTGCCAGCAGCGTCGGGCTAGCGGGGGGCGGGGAGACCCAGTACTTC
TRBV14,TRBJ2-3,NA,CASSQEVWSGDTQYF,TGTGCCAGCAGCCAAGAAGTATGGAGTGGCGATACGCAGTATTTT
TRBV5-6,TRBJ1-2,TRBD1,CASSLLDRGNYGYTF,TGTGCCAGCAGCTTGTTGGACAGGGGAAACTATGGCTACACCTTC
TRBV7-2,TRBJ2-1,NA,CASSKRGGKGYNEQFF,TGTGCCAGCAGCAAGAGGGGGGGCAAAGGGTACAATGAGCAGTTCTTC
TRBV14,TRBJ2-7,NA,CASSQRPISGEQYF,TGTGCCAGCAGCCAGAGACCAATAAGCGGCGAGCAGTACTTC
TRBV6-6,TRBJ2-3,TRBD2,CASSLTGGGDTQYF,TGTGCCAGCAGTCTCACCGGGGGGGGCGATACGCAGTATTTT
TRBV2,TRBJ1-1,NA,CASLYSSSSAFF,TGTGCCAGCTTGTACAGCAGTTCCTCAGCTTTCTTT